A selection of T cell receptor beta chains follows, all from one sample in a study of OX40 agonist ivuxolimab in advanced cancers. Data came from immunoSEQ multiplex PCR; TCRdb stores just in-frame clones and leaves some out. The sample has approximately 50,000 clones; about 84% are singletons. The sequencing used CD4+ or CD8+ T cells sorted from blood, collected in a trial of the OX40 agonist ivuxolimab. The receptors come from an adult with an advanced solid tumor such as melanoma, head and neck, liver or kidney cancer. CDR3s include the opening cysteine and the closing phenylalanine or tryptophan. A D gene is named only where the DNA matches it firmly. Size is stated for part of the rows, as once, few or many counts, or as a class when the clone is expanded.

j_gene,abundance,d_gene,v_gene,CDR3aa,CDR3nt
TRBJ1-5,-,-,TRBV19,CASSWLGYDQPQHF,TGTGCCAGTAGTTGGTTGGGGTACGATCAGCCCCAGCATTTT
TRBJ1-2,few,-,TRBV7-9,CASSLAGGHNGYTF,TGTGCCAGCAGCTTAGCCGGGGGCCATAATGGCTACACCTTC
TRBJ2-1,-,TRBD1,TRBV18,CASSPPGTVNNEQFF,TGTGCCAGCTCACCCCCGGGGACAGTTAACAATGAGCAGTTCTTC
TRBJ1-6,-,-,TRBV4-3,CASSQDPQDSPLHF,TGCGCCAGCAGCCAAGATCCACAGGATTCACCCCTCCACTTT
TRBJ1-1,-,-,TRBV9,CASSVGPVNTEAFF,TGTGCCAGCAGCGTAGGGCCAGTAAACACTGAAGCTTTCTTT
TRBJ2-1,-,TRBD2,TRBV19,CASSFPRLAGSHNEQFF,TGTGCCAGTAGTTTCCCTCGTTTAGCGGGGAGCCACAATGAGCAGTTCTTC
TRBJ2-5,once,TRBD2,TRBV7-9,CASSSLAGQETQYF,TGTGCCAGCAGCTCACTAGCGGGGCAAGAGACCCAGTACTTC
TRBJ1-2,-,-,TRBV6-5,CASSRTGPAMKGYTF,TGTGCCAGCAGTCGGACGGGACCCGCAATGAAAGGCTACACCTTC
TRBJ2-7,-,-,TRBV4-1,CASSQSRKGEQYF,TGCGCCAGCAGCCAGTCCAGGAAGGGCGAGCAGTACTTC
TRBJ1-2,-,-,TRBV30,CAWSVLGINYGYTF,TGTGCCTGGAGTGTTTTAGGGATTAACTATGGCTACACCTTC
TRBJ2-3,-,-,TRBV7-8,CASSLELVTTDTQYF,TGTGCCAGCAGCTTAGAGTTAGTAACCACAGATACGCAGTATTTT
TRBJ2-2,-,-,TRBV11-3,CASSLSAFGTGELFF,TGTGCCAGCAGCTTAAGTGCGTTTGGTACCGGGGAGCTGTTTTTT
TRBJ1-2,-,-,TRBV4-1,CASSQDRIGGYTF,TGCGCCAGCAGCCAAGACAGGATAGGGGGCTACACCTTC
TRBJ2-7,-,-,TRBV6-6,CASRLTGLAYEQYF,TGTGCCAGCAGATTAACAGGGCTCGCCTACGAGCAGTACTTC
TRBJ2-3,-,-,TRBV15,CATSRARPEGTDTQYF,TGTGCCACCAGCAGAGCCAGACCTGAAGGAACAGATACGCAGTATTTT
TRBJ2-7,-,TRBD2,TRBV28,CASSSLRTSGGPYEQYF,TGTGCCAGCAGTTCCTTGAGGACTAGCGGGGGGCCCTACGAGCAGTACTTC
TRBJ1-4,-,-,TRBV5-1,CASSRDPATNEKLFF,TGCGCCAGCAGCAGGGACCCCGCAACTAATGAAAAACTGTTTTTT
TRBJ2-2,once,-,TRBV2,CASKESGVGTGELFF,TGTGCCAGCAAGGAATCTGGGGTAGGCACCGGGGAGCTGTTTTTT
TRBJ2-3,-,-,TRBV6-1,CASSEIGVAGGGDTQYF,TGTGCCAGCAGTGAAATAGGGGTAGCAGGAGGTGGAGATACGCAGTATTTT
TRBJ2-3,-,TRBD1,TRBV28,CASSARTGRSPYF,TGTGCCAGCAGTGCTAGGACAGGGCGGTCCCCGTATTTT
TRBJ1-1,-,-,TRBV14,CASGRGTEAFF,TGTGCCAGCGGTAGGGGCACTGAAGCTTTCTTT
TRBJ2-5,-,TRBD2,TRBV6-6,CASTGTSGAETQYF,TGTGCCAGCACCGGGACTAGCGGGGCTGAGACCCAGTACTTC
TRBJ1-1,-,-,TRBV28,CASSLLGAQRMNTEAFF,TGTGCCAGCAGTTTATTGGGGGCGCAAAGGATGAACACTGAAGCTTTCTTT
TRBJ2-7,-,-,TRBV28,CASSQGRASSYF,TGTGCCAGCAGTCAGGGACGGGCGTCTTCCTACTTC
TRBJ1-1,-,-,TRBV28,CASRVQGTTEAFF,TGTGCCAGCAGAGTTCAGGGGACCACTGAAGCTTTCTTT
TRBJ1-5,few,TRBD1,TRBV18,CASSAPQGANQPQHF,TGTGCCAGCTCAGCACCACAGGGGGCTAATCAGCCCCAGCATTTT
TRBJ1-4,-,-,TRBV5-4,CASSFGGNEKLFF,TGTGCCAGCAGCTTTGGAGGTAATGAAAAACTGTTTTTT
TRBJ2-7,-,-,TRBV7-3,CASSLDISYEQYF,TGTGCCAGCAGCTTAGACATCTCCTACGAGCAGTACTTC
TRBJ2-5,-,TRBD2,TRBV6-6,CASSSSGGRSETQYF,TGTGCCAGCAGTTCTAGCGGGGGCCGGAGTGAGACCCAGTACTTC
TRBJ2-3,-,-,TRBV5-1,CASSLGSSDTQYF,TGCGCCAGCAGCTTGGGGAGCTCAGATACGCAGTATTTT
TRBJ2-1,once,-,TRBV7-9,CASSQGTGNEQFF,TGTGCCAGCAGCCAAGGTACGGGGAATGAGCAGTTCTTC
TRBJ2-5,-,-,TRBV25-1,CASSERDVAFIQYF,TGTGCCAGCAGTGAGAGGGATGTCGCTTTCATCCAGTACTTC
TRBJ1-3,-,-,TRBV7-2,CASSPQGRRPGNTIYF,TGTGCCAGCAGCCCCCAGGGGCGCCGTCCTGGAAACACCATATATTTT
TRBJ1-2,few,-,TRBV6-5,CASSEHPSISYTF,TGTGCCAGCAGCGAACATCCCTCGATTTCCTACACCTTC
TRBJ2-1,-,TRBD1,TRBV5-1,CASSLPLQGRRDNEQFF,TGCGCCAGCAGCTTACCGTTACAGGGGCGTCGAGACAATGAGCAGTTCTTC
TRBJ1-5,-,-,TRBV15,CATSRDTANSNQPQHF,TGTGCCACCAGCAGAGATACAGCCAATAGCAATCAGCCCCAGCATTTT
TRBJ2-5,-,-,TRBV6-5,CASNDRGLRETQYF,TGTGCCAGCAATGATCGGGGGCTGAGGGAGACCCAGTACTTC
TRBJ1-6,few,TRBD1,TRBV11-2,CASSLSGQGVSPLHF,TGTGCCAGCAGCTTATCGGGACAGGGGGTTTCACCCCTCCACTTT
TRBJ2-3,few,TRBD1,TRBV18,CASSPQTGARSDTQYF,TGTGCCAGCTCACCACAAACAGGGGCAAGGTCAGATACGCAGTATTTT
TRBJ2-3,-,TRBD1,TRBV7-6,CASSFDRAGTQYF,TGTGCCAGCAGCTTCGACAGGGCGGGTACGCAGTATTTT
TRBJ1-1,-,-,TRBV7-2,CASSLERNTEAFF,TGTGCCAGCAGCTTAGAGAGGAACACTGAAGCTTTCTTT
TRBJ1-3,-,-,TRBV7-9,CASSYGPGNTIYF,TGTGCCAGCAGCTACGGCCCTGGAAACACCATATATTTT
TRBJ2-2,-,-,TRBV18,CASSPEGPGELFF,TGTGCCAGCTCACCAGAGGGTCCCGGGGAGCTGTTTTTT
TRBJ1-6,-,-,TRBV4-2,CASSPSREALHF,TGTGCCAGCAGCCCCAGTAGGGAGGCCCTCCACTTT
TRBJ2-1,-,-,TRBV10-3,CAISLSGYNEQFF,TGTGCCATCAGTCTTAGCGGCTACAATGAGCAGTTCTTC
TRBJ2-7,-,TRBD1,TRBV2,CASNQGDYEQYF,TGTGCCAGCAACCAGGGGGACTACGAGCAGTACTTC
TRBJ2-1,-,-,TRBV5-6,CASSLLPEGPLGEQFF,TGTGCCAGCAGCCTCCTCCCAGAAGGCCCTCTCGGTGAGCAGTTCTTC